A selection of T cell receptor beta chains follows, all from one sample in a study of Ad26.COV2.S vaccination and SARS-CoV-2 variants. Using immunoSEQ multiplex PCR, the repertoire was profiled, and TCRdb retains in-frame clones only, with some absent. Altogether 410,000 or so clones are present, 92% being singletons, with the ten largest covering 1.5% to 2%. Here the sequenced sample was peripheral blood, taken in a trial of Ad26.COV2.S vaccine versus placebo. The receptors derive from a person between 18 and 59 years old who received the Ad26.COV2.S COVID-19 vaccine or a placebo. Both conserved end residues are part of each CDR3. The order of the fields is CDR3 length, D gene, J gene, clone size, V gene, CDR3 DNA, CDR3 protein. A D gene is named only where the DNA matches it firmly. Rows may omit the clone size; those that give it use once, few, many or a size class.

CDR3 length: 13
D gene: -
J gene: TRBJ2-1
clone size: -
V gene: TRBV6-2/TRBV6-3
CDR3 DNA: TGTGCCAGCAGTTACCCAGGGATGCATGAGCAGTTCTTC
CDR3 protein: CASSYPGMHEQFF

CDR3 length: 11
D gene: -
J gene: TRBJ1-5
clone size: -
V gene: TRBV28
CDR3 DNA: TGTGCCAGCAGGAGCAATCAGCCCCAGCATTTT
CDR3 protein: CASRSNQPQHF

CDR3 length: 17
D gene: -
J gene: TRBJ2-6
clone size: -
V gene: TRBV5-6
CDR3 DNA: TGTGCCAGCAGCTTGATCCCGGATCTCTCTGGGGCCAACGTCCTGACTTTC
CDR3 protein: CASSLIPDLSGANVLTF

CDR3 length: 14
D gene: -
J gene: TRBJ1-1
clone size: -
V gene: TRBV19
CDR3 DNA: TGTGCCAGTAGTACAGGGGTCTGGAACACTGAAGCTTTCTTT
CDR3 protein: CASSTGVWNTEAFF

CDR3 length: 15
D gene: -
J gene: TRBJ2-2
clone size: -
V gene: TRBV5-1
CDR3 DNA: TGCGCCAGCAGCTTAATGGACACGGTCACCGGGGAGCTGTTTTTT
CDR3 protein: CASSLMDTVTGELFF

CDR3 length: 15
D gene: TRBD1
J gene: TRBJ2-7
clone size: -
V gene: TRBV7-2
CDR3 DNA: TGTGCCAGCAGCTTAGCGACGGGACAGGGGTACGAGCAGTACTTC
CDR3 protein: CASSLATGQGYEQYF

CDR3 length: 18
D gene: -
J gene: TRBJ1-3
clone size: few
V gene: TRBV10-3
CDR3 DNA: TGTGCCATCAGTGAGTCGATACAAAGGAGGAGCTCTGGAAACACCATATATTTT
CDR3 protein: CAISESIQRRSSGNTIYF

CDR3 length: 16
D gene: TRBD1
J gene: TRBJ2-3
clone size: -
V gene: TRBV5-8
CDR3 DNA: TGTGCCAGCAGCTTCGGGACAGGGGGTTCAACAGATACGCAGTATTTT
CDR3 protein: CASSFGTGGSTDTQYF

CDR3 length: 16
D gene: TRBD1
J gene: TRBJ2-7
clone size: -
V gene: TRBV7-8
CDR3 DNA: TGTGCCAGCAGCTTCCCGGGACAGACATACTATTACGAGCAGTACTTC
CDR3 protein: CASSFPGQTYYYEQYF

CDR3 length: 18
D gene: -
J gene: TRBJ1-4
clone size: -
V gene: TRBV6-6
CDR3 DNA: TGTGCCAGCAGTCAAAATCCGGGACGCAGCTTTACTAATGAAAAACTGTTTTTT
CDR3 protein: CASSQNPGRSFTNEKLFF

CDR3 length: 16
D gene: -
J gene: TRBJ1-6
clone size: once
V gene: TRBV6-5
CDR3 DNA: TGTGCCAGCAGTTACTCGATCGGTTACAGTAATTCACCCCTCCACTTT
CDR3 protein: CASSYSIGYSNSPLHF

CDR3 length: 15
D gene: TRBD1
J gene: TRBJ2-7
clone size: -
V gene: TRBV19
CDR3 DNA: TGTGCCAGTAGCTTACCGGGACAGGTGTGGAACGAGCAGTACTTC
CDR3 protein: CASSLPGQVWNEQYF

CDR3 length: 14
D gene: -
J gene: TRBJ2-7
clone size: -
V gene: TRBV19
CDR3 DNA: TGTGCCAGTAGTATAGGTCCAGGGGCCTACGAGCAGTACTTC
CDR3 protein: CASSIGPGAYEQYF

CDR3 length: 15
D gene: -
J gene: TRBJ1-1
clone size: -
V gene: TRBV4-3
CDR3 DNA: TGCGCCAGCAGCCAAGTGTGGAGAGGTAATACTGAAGCTTTCTTT
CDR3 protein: CASSQVWRGNTEAFF

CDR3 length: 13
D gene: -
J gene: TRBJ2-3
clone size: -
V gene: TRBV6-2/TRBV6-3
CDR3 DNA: TGTGCCAGCAGTTACGGGTTTCCAGATACGCAGTATTTT
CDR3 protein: CASSYGFPDTQYF

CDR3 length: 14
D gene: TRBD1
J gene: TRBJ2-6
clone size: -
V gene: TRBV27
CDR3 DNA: TGTGCCAGCAGTTTCGTGACAGGGCAAGTTGTCCTGACTTTC
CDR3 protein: CASSFVTGQVVLTF

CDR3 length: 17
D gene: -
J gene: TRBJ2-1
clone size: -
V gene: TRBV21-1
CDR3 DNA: TGTGCCAGCAGCAAAGGTCCCCTCAAGACAGAAGGGGGTGAGCAGTTCTTC
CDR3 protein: CASSKGPLKTEGGEQFF

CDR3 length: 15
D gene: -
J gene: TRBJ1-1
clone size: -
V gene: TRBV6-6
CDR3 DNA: TGTGCCAGCACCATGAATCAGTTGGGGAACACTGAAGCTTTCTTT
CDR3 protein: CASTMNQLGNTEAFF

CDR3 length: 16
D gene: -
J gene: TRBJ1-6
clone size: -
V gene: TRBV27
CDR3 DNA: TGTGCCAGCAGTTTATCGTCCGGGACCTATAATTCACCCCTCCACTTT
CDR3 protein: CASSLSSGTYNSPLHF

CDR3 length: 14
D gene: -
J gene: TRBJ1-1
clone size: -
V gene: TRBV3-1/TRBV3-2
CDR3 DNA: TGTGCCAGCAGCAGAGGACCGCAGGGCTCTGAAGCTTTCTTT
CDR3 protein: CASSRGPQGSEAFF

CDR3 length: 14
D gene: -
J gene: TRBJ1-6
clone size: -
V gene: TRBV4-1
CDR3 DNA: TGCGCCAGCAGCCAGGGGAGCTGGGGCTCACCCCTCCACTTT
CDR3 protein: CASSQGSWGSPLHF

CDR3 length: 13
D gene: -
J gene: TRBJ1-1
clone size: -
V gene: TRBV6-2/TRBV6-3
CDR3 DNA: TGTGCCAGCAGTTATTCGGTAAAGAGTAGCGCTTTCTTT
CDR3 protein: CASSYSVKSSAFF

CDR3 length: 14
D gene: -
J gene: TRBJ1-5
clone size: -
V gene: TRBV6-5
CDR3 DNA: TGTGCCAGCGCTACACAGGGAACCAATCAGCCCCAGCATTTT
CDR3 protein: CASATQGTNQPQHF

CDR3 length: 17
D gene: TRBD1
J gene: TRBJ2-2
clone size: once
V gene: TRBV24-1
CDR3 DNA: TGTGCCACCAGTGATCAGGGACAGGGAGCCGGCACCGGGGAGCTGTTTTTT
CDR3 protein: CATSDQGQGAGTGELFF

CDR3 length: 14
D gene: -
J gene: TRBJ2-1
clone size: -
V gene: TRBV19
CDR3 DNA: TGTGCCAGTATGGGAGCAAAGAGGGGGTTTGAGCAGTTCTTC
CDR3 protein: CASMGAKRGFEQFF